Following are 19 T cell receptor beta chains from one sample sequenced in a study of intratumoral heterogeneity in liver cancer. Data came from immunoSEQ multiplex PCR; TCRdb stores just in-frame clones and leaves some out. Of around 5,400 clones detected, 68% appear once; the ten largest clones hold about a fifth. Sequenced here: tumor-adjacent normal tissue, sampled before any cancer treatment. The origin of the receptors is a man between 65 and 85 years old with hepatocellular carcinoma.

Within the sample, this clone is large (0.1 to 1%). This sequence joins TRBV4-3 and TRBJ1-5, with a possible D match to TRBD1 (6 bases). CDR3 size: 15 residues. CDR1 is LGHNA and CDR2 is YSLEER in the germline V gene. Trimming removed 0 bases at V and 6 bases at J, with 12 bases between. The CDR3 region has the DNA TGCGCCAGCAGCCAAGACTTGGGGACAAGTCAGCCCCAGCATTTT. Translating it yields CASSQDLGTSQPQHF.

Comments on this clone: This specimen includes other DNA sequences encoding the same CDR3. The chain is built from TRBV5-1 and TRBJ1-1; the D is unclear. This CDR3 is built from 14 residues. Germline V gene lookup returns CDR1 SGHRS and CDR2 YFSETQ. Trimming took 0 bases from V and 1 from J, leaving 7 bases between them. This CDR3 is CASSLASPNTEAFF. In DNA form, the CDR3 reads TGCGCCAGCAGCTTGGCCAGCCCGAACACTGAAGCTTTCTTT.

The CDR3 reads CATSRGWGYTF. The CDR3 bases are TGTGCCACCAGCAGAGGATGGGGCTACACCTTC. The V gene is TRBV15, the J gene TRBJ1-2; no clear D. The CDR3 is 11 amino acids. With 1 base removed from V and 8 bases from J, the gap between germline ends came to 5 bases. Per the germline V gene, CDR1 is LNHNV and CDR2 is YYDKDF (reference sequence).

This clone has a handful of counts. The chain carries TRBV3-1 (or the pseudogene TRBV3-2) and TRBJ1-5, with D tentatively TRBD1 (6 bases). The CDR3 spans 14 residues. Between the trimmed V and J ends, which lost 3 bases and 6 bases, there was a span of 12 bases. Germline lookup yields CDR1 LGHDT and CDR2 YNNKEL (reference sequence). The DNA of the CDR3 is TGTGCCAGCAGCCAGTGGGGGCCTGGTCAGCCCCAGCATTTT. Encoded protein: CASSQWGPGQPQHF.

This sequence joins TRBV29-1 and TRBJ2-7; D possibly corresponds to TRBD1 (6 bases). The V and J ends lost 5 bases and 3 bases respectively, with 8 bases between them. The CDR3 runs 11 residues. Germline CDR1 reads SQVTM; CDR2 reads ANQGSEA. The CDR3 spells CSVQDSYEQYF. CDR3 sequence (DNA): TGCAGCGTTCAGGACAGCTACGAGCAGTACTTC.

This clone was detected a few times. The chain couples TRBV29-1 to TRBJ2-6; tentatively, D is TRBD2 (5 bases). V lost 3 bases to trimming and J lost 1 base, with 7 bases between them. Germline V lookup: CDR1 SQVTM, CDR2 ANQGSEA. This CDR3 spans 14 amino acids. The CDR3 sequence: CSVDSGSGANVLTF. Written as DNA, the CDR3 is TGCAGCGTTGATTCGGGGTCTGGGGCCAACGTCCTGACTTTC.

The V call is TRBV7-3, the J call TRBJ2-1; no definite D call. Trimming left V 2 bases short and J 4 bases short, with 12 bases between. The CDR3 is 15 amino acids. Per germline, CDR1 SGHTA and CDR2 FQGTGA. CDR3 nucleotide sequence: TGTGCCAGCAGCTTAGAGGTTAACAAATACAATGAGCAGTTCTTC. Translated, it gives CASSLEVNKYNEQFF.

This chain connects TRBV19 to TRBJ2-6, with unresolved D. CDR1 LNHDA and CDR2 SQIVND come from the germline V gene (reference sequence). This CDR3 has 13 residues. Deletions cut 5 bases from V and 4 bases from J, with 6 bases between. The CDR3 nucleotides read TGTGCCAGTAGTCCTACCGGGGCCAACGTCCTGACTTTC. This translates into CASSPTGANVLTF.

This clone appeared once. The chain couples TRBV2 to TRBJ1-2, with D maybe TRBD1 (5 bases). This CDR3 contains 12 residues. Per germline, CDR1 SNHLY and CDR2 FYNNEI. V lost 4 bases and J lost 8, with 11 bases in between. CDR3 region: CASSGDQMGYTF. In DNA form, the CDR3 reads TGTGCCAGCAGTGGGGACCAGATGGGCTACACCTTC.

This chain joins TRBV11-3 and TRBJ2-7; D may be TRBD1 (6 bases). V shed 5 bases and J shed 3 bases, with 11 bases lying between them. There are 13 residues in the CDR3. The V gene's germline CDR1 is SGHNT and CDR2 YENEEA. CDR3 nucleotide sequence: TGTGCCAGCAGCCTACAGGGTAACTACGAGCAGTACTTC. This codes for CASSLQGNYEQYF.

The V gene is TRBV4-3, the J gene TRBJ2-3; TRBD2 matches at 9 bases. Germline V CDR1 and CDR2: LGHNA, YSLEER. The CDR3 sequence is 16 residues long. V was pared by 0 bases and J by 3 bases, with 4 bases of the junction left unmatched. The CDR3 loop is CASSQDWSGGTDTQYF. The CDR3 coding sequence is TGCGCCAGCAGCCAAGATTGGAGCGGGGGGACAGATACGCAGTATTTT.

The CDR3 coding sequence is TGCGCCAGCAGCTCCCAGGGACAGGAGGGTGAAAAACTGTTTTTT. Amino acid sequence: CASSSQGQEGEKLFF. This chain links TRBV5-1 with TRBJ1-4, with 8 bases lining up with TRBD1. The V gene end was trimmed by 3 bases and the J gene end by 7 bases; junction bases not matched to a gene: 8. This CDR3 comprises 15 residues. CDR1 is SGHRS, CDR2 YFSETQ, per germline.

The chain recombines TRBV6-5 with TRBJ2-6; D is uncertain. The CDR3 totals 13 residues. Germline V gene sequence: CDR1 MNHEY, CDR2 SVGAGI. V lost 10 bases and J lost 0, with 7 bases in between. The CDR3 reads CATASSGANVLTF. Here the CDR3 DNA reads TGTGCCACGGCAAGCTCTGGGGCCAACGTCCTGACTTTC.

This rearrangement joins TRBV29-1 to TRBJ1-2; D remains unclear. The CDR3 runs to 12 residues. Trimming stripped 3 bases from V and 3 bases from J, with 8 bases between. From germline, CDR1 is SQVTM and CDR2 ANQGSEA. CDR3 DNA sequence: TGCAGCGTTGACGGCAGGCACTATGGCTACACCTTC. This sequence encodes CSVDGRHYGYTF. Drawing the rest from reference TRBV29-1 and TRBJ1-2, the complete variable domain is SAVISQKPSRDICQRGTSLTIQCQVDSQVTMMFWYRQQPGQSLTLIATANQGSEATYESGFVIDKFPISRPNLTFSTLTVSNMSPEDSSIYLCSVDGRHYGYTFGSGTRLTVV.

The V call is TRBV5-1, the J call TRBJ2-1; D remains ambiguous. The germline V and J ends were trimmed by 0 bases and 0 bases, with 1 base remaining between them. Germline V lookup: CDR1 SGHRS, CDR2 YFSETQ. CDR3 length: 13 residues. This CDR3 reads CASSLGSYNEQFF. DNA for the CDR3: TGCGCCAGCAGCTTGGGCTCCTACAATGAGCAGTTCTTC.

This clone was observed a few times. The CDR3 sequence is CASTPSPGNSPLHF. The CDR3 nucleotides are TGTGCCAGCACCCCAAGCCCTGGGAATTCACCCCTCCACTTT. The rearrangement joins TRBV6-4 to TRBJ1-6; no definite D call. This CDR3 has 14 residues. V was pared by 7 bases and J by 7 bases, with 14 bases between. CDR1 and CDR2 (germline): MRHNA, SNTAGT.

V usage is TRBV19 and J usage is TRBJ1-5; the D gene is possibly TRBD1 (5 bases). Germline V gene data show CDR1 as LNHDA and CDR2 as SQIVND (reference sequence). V was pared by 7 bases and J by 2 bases, with 18 bases between. This CDR3 is 16 amino acids long. In DNA, the CDR3 is TGTGCCAGTATTCGTACTGGCAGGGTGGGCAATCAGCCCCAGCATTTT. Translation: CASIRTGRVGNQPQHF.

The genes are TRBV7-8 and TRBJ1-6; D not resolved. V was clipped by 1 base and J by 7 bases, with 5 bases between them. CDR1 is SGHVS, CDR2 FQNEAQ, per germline. The CDR3 consists of 13 residues. CDR3 in amino acids: CASSLGENSPLHF. The CDR3 bases are TGTGCCAGCAGCTTAGGGGAGAATTCACCCCTCCACTTT.

J is TRBJ1-5 and V is TRBV7-8; 9 bases align to TRBD1. The CDR3 length is 17 residues. Germline V lookup: CDR1 SGHVS, CDR2 FQNEAQ. The ends lost 2 bases at V and 7 bases at J; junction bases unmatched: 12. CDR3 region: CASSLIVGQGLGQPQHF. DNA for the CDR3: TGTGCCAGCAGCTTAATCGTAGGACAGGGGTTAGGGCAGCCCCAGCATTTT.